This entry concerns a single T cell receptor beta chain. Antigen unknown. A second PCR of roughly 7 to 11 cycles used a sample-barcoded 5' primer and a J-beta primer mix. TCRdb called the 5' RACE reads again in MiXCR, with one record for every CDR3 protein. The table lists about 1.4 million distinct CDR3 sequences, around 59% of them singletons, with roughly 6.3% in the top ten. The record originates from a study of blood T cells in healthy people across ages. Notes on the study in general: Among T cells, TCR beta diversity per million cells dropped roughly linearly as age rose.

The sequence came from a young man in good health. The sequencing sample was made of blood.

The CDR3 spells CSATWVDSLSNEQYF. As DNA, the CDR3 is TGCAGTGCTACCTGGGTGGACTCGCTGTCCAATGAGCAGTACTTC. V and J are TRBV20-1 and TRBJ2-4; tentatively, D is TRBD2 (5 bases). V was cut by 4 bases and J by 13 bases, with 26 bases left in between. CDR1 DFQATT and CDR2 SNEGSKA come from the germline V gene (reference sequence). The CDR3 is 15 residues long.